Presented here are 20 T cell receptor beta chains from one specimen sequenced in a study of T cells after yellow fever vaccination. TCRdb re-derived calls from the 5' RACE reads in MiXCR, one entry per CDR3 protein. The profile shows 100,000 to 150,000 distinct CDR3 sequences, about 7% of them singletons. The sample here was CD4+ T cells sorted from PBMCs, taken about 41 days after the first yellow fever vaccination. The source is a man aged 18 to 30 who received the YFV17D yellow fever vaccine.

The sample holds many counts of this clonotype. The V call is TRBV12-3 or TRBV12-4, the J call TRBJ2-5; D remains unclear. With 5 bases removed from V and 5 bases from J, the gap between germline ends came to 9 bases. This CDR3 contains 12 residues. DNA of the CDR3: TGTGCCAGCAGTCACATCTCGGAGACCCAGTACTTC. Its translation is CASSHISETQYF.

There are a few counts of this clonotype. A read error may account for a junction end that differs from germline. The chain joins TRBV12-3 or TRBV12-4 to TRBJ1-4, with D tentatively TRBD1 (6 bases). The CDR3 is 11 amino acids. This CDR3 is CASSSGGDTCF. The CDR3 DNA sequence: TGTGCCAGCAGCTCCGGAGGGGACACCTGTTTT.

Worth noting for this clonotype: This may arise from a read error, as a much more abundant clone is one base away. The CDR3 protein is CARSRTGRSALNEKLFF. In nucleotides, the CDR3 is TGTGCCAGAAGCCGGACAGGAAGGTCCGCCTTAAATGAAAAACTGTTTTTT. V and J are TRBV5-3 and TRBJ1-4, with 7 nucleotides matching TRBD1. TRBV5-3 belongs to the ORF category, with a function that is uncertain. This CDR3 has 17 residues. V shed 4 bases, J shed 5 bases, and the junction held 14 bases outside the gene matches.

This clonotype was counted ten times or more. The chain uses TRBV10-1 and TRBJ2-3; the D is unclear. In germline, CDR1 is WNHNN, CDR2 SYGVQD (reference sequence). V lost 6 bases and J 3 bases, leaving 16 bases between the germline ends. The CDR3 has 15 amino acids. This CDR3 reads CASSPRSERTDTQYF. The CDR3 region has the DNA TGCGCCAGCAGCCCGCGGTCTGAGCGTACAGATACGCAGTATTTT.

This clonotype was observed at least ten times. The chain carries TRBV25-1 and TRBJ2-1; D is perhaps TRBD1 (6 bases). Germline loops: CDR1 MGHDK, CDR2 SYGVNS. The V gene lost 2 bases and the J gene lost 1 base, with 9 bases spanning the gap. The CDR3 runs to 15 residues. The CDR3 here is CASSEVQGSYNEQFF. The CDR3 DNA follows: TGTGCCAGCAGTGAAGTGCAGGGGTCCTACAATGAGCAGTTCTTC.

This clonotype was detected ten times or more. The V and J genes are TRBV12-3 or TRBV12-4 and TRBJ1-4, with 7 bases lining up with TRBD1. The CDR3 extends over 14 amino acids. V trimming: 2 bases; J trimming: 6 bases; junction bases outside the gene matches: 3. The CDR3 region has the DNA TGTGCCAGCAGTTTAAGACAGGGACATGAAAAACTGTTTTTT. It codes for CASSLRQGHEKLFF.

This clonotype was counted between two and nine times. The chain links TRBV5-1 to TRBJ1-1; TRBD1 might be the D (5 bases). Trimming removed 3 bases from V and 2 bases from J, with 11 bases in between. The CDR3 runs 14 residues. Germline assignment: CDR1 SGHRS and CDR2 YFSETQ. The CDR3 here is CASSSGPSNTEAFF. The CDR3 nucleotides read TGCGCCAGCAGCTCGGGACCGAGTAACACTGAAGCTTTCTTT.

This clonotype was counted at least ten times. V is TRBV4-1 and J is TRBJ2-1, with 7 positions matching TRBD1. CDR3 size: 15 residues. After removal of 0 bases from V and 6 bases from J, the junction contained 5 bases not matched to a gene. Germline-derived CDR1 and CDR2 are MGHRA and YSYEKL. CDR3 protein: CASSQDLSGGNEQFF. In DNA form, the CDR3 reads TGCGCCAGCAGCCAAGATCTTTCAGGGGGCAATGAGCAGTTCTTC.

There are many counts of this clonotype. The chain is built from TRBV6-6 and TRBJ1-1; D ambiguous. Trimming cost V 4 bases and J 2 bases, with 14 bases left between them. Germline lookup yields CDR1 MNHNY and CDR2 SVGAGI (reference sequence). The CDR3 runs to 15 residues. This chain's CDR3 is CASSWVERLNTEAFF. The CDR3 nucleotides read TGTGCCAGCAGTTGGGTTGAACGGTTAAACACTGAAGCTTTCTTT.

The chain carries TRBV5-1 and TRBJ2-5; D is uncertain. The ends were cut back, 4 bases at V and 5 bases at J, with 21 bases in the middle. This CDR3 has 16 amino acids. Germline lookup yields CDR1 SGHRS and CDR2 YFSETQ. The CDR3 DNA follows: TGCGCCAGCAGCCAAACCCCCGGACCGGGCGGCGAGACCCAGTACTTC. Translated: CASSQTPGPGGETQYF.

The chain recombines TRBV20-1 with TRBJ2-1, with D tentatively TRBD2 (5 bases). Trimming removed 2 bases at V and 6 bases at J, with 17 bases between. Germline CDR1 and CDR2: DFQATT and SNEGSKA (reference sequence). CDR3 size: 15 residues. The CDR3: CSARPIAGAGNEQFF. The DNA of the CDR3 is TGCAGTGCTAGACCCATTGCGGGCGCGGGCAATGAGCAGTTCTTC.

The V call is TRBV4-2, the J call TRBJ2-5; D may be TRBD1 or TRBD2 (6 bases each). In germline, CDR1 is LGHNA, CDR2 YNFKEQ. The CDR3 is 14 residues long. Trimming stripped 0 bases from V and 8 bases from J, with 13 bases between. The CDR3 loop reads CASSQEVGGGTQYF. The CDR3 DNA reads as TGTGCCAGCAGCCAAGAGGTTGGAGGGGGAACCCAGTACTTC.

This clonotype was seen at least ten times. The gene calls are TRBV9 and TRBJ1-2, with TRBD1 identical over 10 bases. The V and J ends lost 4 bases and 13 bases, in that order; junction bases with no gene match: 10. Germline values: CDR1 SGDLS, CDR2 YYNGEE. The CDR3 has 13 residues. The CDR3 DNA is TGTGCCAGCAGCCCAGGGACAGGGGAGGTCTCCACCTTC. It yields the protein CASSPGTGEVSTF. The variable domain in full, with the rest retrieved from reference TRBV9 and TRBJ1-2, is DSGVTQTPKHLITATGQRVTLRCSPRSGDLSVYWYQQSLDQGLQFLIQYYNGEERAKGNILERFSAQQFPDLHSELNLSSLELGDSALYFCASSPGTGEVSTFGSGTRLTVV.

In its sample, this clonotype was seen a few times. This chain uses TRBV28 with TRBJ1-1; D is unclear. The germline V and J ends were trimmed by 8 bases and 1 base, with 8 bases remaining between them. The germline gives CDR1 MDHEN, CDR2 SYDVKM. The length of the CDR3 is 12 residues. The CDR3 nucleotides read TGTGCCAGCCGCCGCTCGAACACTGAAGCTTTCTTT. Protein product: CASRRSNTEAFF.

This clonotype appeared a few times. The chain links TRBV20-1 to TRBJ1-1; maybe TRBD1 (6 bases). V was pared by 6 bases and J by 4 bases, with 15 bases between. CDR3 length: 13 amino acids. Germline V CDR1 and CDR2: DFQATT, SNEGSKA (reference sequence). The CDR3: CSAPRYRATEAFF. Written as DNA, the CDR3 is TGCAGTGCCCCGAGGTACAGGGCCACTGAAGCTTTCTTT.

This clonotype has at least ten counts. In DNA form, the CDR3 reads TGCGCCAGCGCCCGGACTAGTATACGGCACGAGCAGTACTTC. It is translated as CASARTSIRHEQYF. The V and J genes are TRBV5-1 and TRBJ2-7, with 7 nucleotides matching TRBD2. V shed 7 bases and J 5 bases; nucleotides not matched to a gene: 12. The CDR3 runs to 14 residues. CDR1 and CDR2 (germline): SGHRS, YFSETQ.

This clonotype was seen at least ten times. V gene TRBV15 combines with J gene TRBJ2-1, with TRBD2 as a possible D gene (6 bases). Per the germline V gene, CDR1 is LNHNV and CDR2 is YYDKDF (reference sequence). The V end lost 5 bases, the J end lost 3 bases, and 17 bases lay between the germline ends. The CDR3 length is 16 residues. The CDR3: CATSWLGGGNYNEQFF. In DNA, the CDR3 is TGTGCCACCAGCTGGCTTGGGGGAGGTAACTACAATGAGCAGTTCTTC.

Here the CDR3 DNA reads TGCAGTGCTAGAGTCGGCCCAGGTGCCTACGAGCAGTACTTC. Residues: CSARVGPGAYEQYF. The chain combines TRBV20-1 with TRBJ2-7; D uncertain. The ends were cut back, 1 base at V and 2 bases at J, with 12 bases in the middle. CDR1 is DFQATT, CDR2 SNEGSKA, per germline (reference sequence). This CDR3 is built from 14 residues.

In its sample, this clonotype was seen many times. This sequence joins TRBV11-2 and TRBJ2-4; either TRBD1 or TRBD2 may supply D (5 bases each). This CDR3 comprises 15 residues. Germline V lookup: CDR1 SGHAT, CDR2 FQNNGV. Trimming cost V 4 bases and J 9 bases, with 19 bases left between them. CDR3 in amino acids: CASSSNTGQGPIQYF. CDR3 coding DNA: TGTGCCAGCAGCTCAAACACTGGGCAGGGACCCATTCAGTACTTC.

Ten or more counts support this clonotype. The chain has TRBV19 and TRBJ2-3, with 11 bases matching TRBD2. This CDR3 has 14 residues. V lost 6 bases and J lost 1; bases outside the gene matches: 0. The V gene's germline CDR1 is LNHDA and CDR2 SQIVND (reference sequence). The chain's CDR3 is CASRLAGGTDTQYF. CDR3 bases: TGTGCCAGTAGACTAGCGGGGGGCACAGATACGCAGTATTTT.